Listed below are T cell receptor beta chains from one sample, sequenced in a study of OX40 agonist ivuxolimab in advanced cancers. The table came from immunoSEQ multiplex PCR; TCRdb's copy has only in-frame clones and leaves some out. The profile covers fewer than 80,000 clones, with 77% appearing a single time and 1.5% to 2% taken by the ten largest. The material sequenced was CD4+ or CD8+ T cells sorted from blood, taken in a trial of the OX40 agonist ivuxolimab. The receptors come from an adult with an advanced solid tumor such as melanoma, head and neck, liver or kidney cancer. Both conserved end residues are part of each CDR3.

CDR3 protein,J gene,V gene,CDR3 length
CAIKGGNEQFF,TRBJ2-1,TRBV10-3,11
CASSLNRVLDNYGYTF,TRBJ1-2,TRBV27,16
CASSVLSGGDNEQFF,TRBJ2-1,TRBV9,15
CASSLRGAYGYTF,TRBJ1-2,TRBV5-6,13
CASKPVAGADYGYTF,TRBJ1-2,TRBV27,15
CASSQLGQGFGNEQFF,TRBJ2-1,TRBV5-1,16
CASSYDSLSGANVLTF,TRBJ2-6,TRBV6-5,16
CAGTRDGAYEQYF,TRBJ2-7,TRBV30,13
CASNGSGGYTF,TRBJ1-2,TRBV21-1,11
CAISVDGIGELFF,TRBJ2-2,TRBV10-3,13
CASSQEGLAAETQYF,TRBJ2-5,TRBV4-1,15
CASSLEQGRAEAFF,TRBJ1-1,TRBV5-1,14
CASSLQGRGNEKLFF,TRBJ1-4,TRBV5-6,15
CASSWENRDRDGYTF,TRBJ1-2,TRBV6-6,15
CASSLKFNRNQPQHF,TRBJ1-5,TRBV5-6,15
CASSYYLAGDSYNEQFF,TRBJ2-1,TRBV5-4,17
CASSRVGQATEAFF,TRBJ1-1,TRBV4-1,14
CSGEGPSNYGYTF,TRBJ1-2,TRBV29-1,13
CASSQDPGQGAFGYTF,TRBJ1-2,TRBV4-2,16
CASSKEGAGSGELFF,TRBJ2-2,TRBV7-3,15
CASSNRDRGRIVGYTF,TRBJ1-2,TRBV19,16
CASRGSPGQTNTEAFF,TRBJ1-1,TRBV6-6,16
CAWRRTGDTDTQYF,TRBJ2-3,TRBV30,14
CASSTTGTDHYGYTF,TRBJ1-2,TRBV28,15
CASMVSGGTGELFF,TRBJ2-2,TRBV6-6,14
CAWSETSGHTQYF,TRBJ2-3,TRBV30,13
CASSVAMDILAGNTEAFF,TRBJ1-1,TRBV9,18
CASSPLSGELFF,TRBJ2-2,TRBV5-1,12
CASSLAEAYEQYF,TRBJ2-7,TRBV7-9,13
CASSRESVYEQYF,TRBJ2-7,TRBV16,13
CASSQGLKSGGADTGELFF,TRBJ2-2,TRBV4-1,19
CASSLVPAGAVADTQYF,TRBJ2-3,TRBV5-1,17
CASSLASLGQGTGELFF,TRBJ2-2,TRBV5-1,17